This paragraph reports one T cell receptor (beta chain). The antigen is unknown. The data originate from a study of T cell repertoires in cytomegalovirus infection. As for the study in general: HLA-B-restricted CMV epitopes that are well studied were used alongside recently identified HLA-C-restricted ones. Signatures in public TCR beta sequences pointed to both CMV infection and matching HLA type. Overall study findings and caveats: Using cumulative public TCR beta family frequency, the authors identified those who carried CMV together with the relevant HLA. Within the response measured ex vivo, HLA-C-restricted CMV-specific TCR beta clonotypes were dominant.

Losses at the gene ends were 0 bases for V and 4 bases for J; bases not matched to a gene: 7. Germline V CDR1 and CDR2: MNHEY, SVGEGT. The CDR3 runs to 17 residues. TCRdb reprocessed the reads with MiXCR, giving one entry per CDR3 protein. This table has hundreds of thousands of distinct CDR3 sequences, around 35% appearing once. This receptor was taken from a human donor in good health (CMV status not recorded). Some clones in this sample may be carry-over from other donors' samples. Sample: cultured PBMCs, taken from culture after CMV antigen stimulation. The V call is TRBV6-2 or TRBV6-3, the J call TRBJ2-1, with 9 bases aligning to TRBD2. CDR3 protein: CASSYSFSSGDYNEQFF. In DNA, the CDR3 is TGTGCCAGCAGTTACTCTTTCTCTAGCGGGGATTACAATGAGCAGTTCTTC.